A selection of T cell receptor beta chains follows, all from one sample in a study of cytomegalovirus exposure and HLA in healthy donors. Method: immunoSEQ multiplex PCR; TCRdb's copy keeps in-frame clones and lacks some. The data show about 170,000 clones, approximately 96% seen once. Material: PBMCs. These TCRs come from a woman aged 18-35 years in good health and CMV-seronegative. Each CDR3 is given with its conserved first and last residue. Fields, in order: V gene, D gene, clone size, J gene, CDR3 DNA, CDR3 protein. The D gene is left open where the match is weak. Size is omitted from some rows. Given values are once, few, many or a class for expanded clones.

>TRBV6-5|TRBD2|.|TRBJ2-5
TGTGCCAGCAGCAGGGGACTAGCGCTCGAGACCCAGTACTTC
CASSRGLALETQYF
>TRBV7-3|.|.|TRBJ1-1
TGTGCCAGCAGCTTAACGGCCAGGGGCCCTGAAGCTTTCTTT
CASSLTARGPEAFF
>TRBV30|.|.|TRBJ1-2
TGTGCCTGGAGCCCCCGACAAAGAGATAACTATGGCTACACCTTC
CAWSPRQRDNYGYTF
>TRBV4-1|TRBD2|.|TRBJ2-7
TGCGCCAGCAGCCGAGCCTACGGGGGGGCCGACGAGCAGTACTTC
CASSRAYGGADEQYF
>TRBV5-4|TRBD1|.|TRBJ2-2
TGTGCCAGCAGCTTGGGGACAGGGGGATTCACCGGGGAGCTGTTTTTT
CASSLGTGGFTGELFF
>TRBV5-8|.|few|TRBJ2-1
TGTGCCAGCAGCCGGGGGACCCGTGAATACAATGAGCAGTTCTTC
CASSRGTREYNEQFF
>TRBV11-2|TRBD2|.|TRBJ2-3
TGTGCCAGCAGCTTAGTAGCTAGCGGGGGCCCAGATACGCAGTATTTT
CASSLVASGGPDTQYF
>TRBV7-2|TRBD2|.|TRBJ2-1
TGTGCCAGCAGCTTTAGCGGGGGCTCCCTTAATGAGCAGTTCTTC
CASSFSGGSLNEQFF
>TRBV18|.|.|TRBJ2-1
TGTGCCAGCTCACCACAGGGGTGGAACTACAATGAGCAGTTCTTC
CASSPQGWNYNEQFF
>TRBV6-5|.|.|TRBJ2-3
TGTGCCAGCAGTGACCCCACGACAGTTTATACGCAGTATTTT
CASSDPTTVYTQYF
>TRBV6-5|.|once|TRBJ2-1
TGTGCCAGCAGTTACCGACAGCCCTCCTACAATGAGCAGTTCTTC
CASSYRQPSYNEQFF
>TRBV5-1|TRBD2|.|TRBJ2-3
TGCGCCAGCAGCCCCCGGCTGGGGGCGGGGGGAATCAGCACAGATACGCAGTATTTT
CASSPRLGAGGISTDTQYF
>TRBV7-8|TRBD2|.|TRBJ2-1
TGTGCCAGCAGCTTAGGGACTAGCGGGGGAAATGAGCAGTTCTTC
CASSLGTSGGNEQFF
>TRBV6-6|.|.|TRBJ2-5
TGTGCCAGCAGTTACGGGGGGGCGGGAGAGACCCAGTACTTC
CASSYGGAGETQYF
>TRBV2|.|.|TRBJ1-5
TGTGCCAGCAGTCGGCGGGCTCAAGATCAGCCCCAGCATTTT
CASSRRAQDQPQHF
>TRBV13|TRBD1|.|TRBJ2-1
TGTGCCAGCAGCACGGGGACAGAATCTAACAATGAGCAGTTCTTC
CASSTGTESNNEQFF
>TRBV19|.|once|TRBJ1-5
TGTGCCAGTAGTATGGGGGACTTCGATCAGCCCCAGCATTTT
CASSMGDFDQPQHF
>TRBV4-2|TRBD1|.|TRBJ1-2
TGTGCCAGCAGCCATGACGGACAGGGTGATGGCTACACCTTC
CASSHDGQGDGYTF
>TRBV29-1|.|once|TRBJ1-1
TGCAGCGTGGCGAAGGGGGGGGTTGGGACTGAAGCTTTCTTT
CSVAKGGVGTEAFF
>TRBV7-9|TRBD1|.|TRBJ2-5
TGTGCCAGCAGCCCTCGACAGGGGGCTTCGCTAGAGACCCAGTACTTC
CASSPRQGASLETQYF
>TRBV11-2|TRBD1|once|TRBJ1-2
TGTGCCAGCAGCTTAGTCAGGGGGAATGGCTACACCTTC
CASSLVRGNGYTF
>TRBV9|TRBD1|.|TRBJ2-6
TGTGCCAGCAGTTTGGCCGGGACAGGGTCTGAGGGCCCTGGGGCCAACGTCCTGACTTTC
CASSLAGTGSEGPGANVLTF
>TRBV27|TRBD2|.|TRBJ2-7
TGTGCCAGCCGGACTAGCGGGGATTACGAGCAGTACTTC
CASRTSGDYEQYF
>TRBV19|.|.|TRBJ1-2
TGTGCCAGTAGTATAGGGGCGACGGCGTACACCTTC
CASSIGATAYTF
>TRBV2|TRBD2|.|TRBJ2-1
TGTGCCAGCAGGGATAGTAGCGGGGGGGTTCTTGAGCAGTTCTTC
CASRDSSGGVLEQFF
>TRBV4-3|TRBD1|.|TRBJ1-1
TGCGCCAGCAGCGATGCCGGGACAGGGAACACTGAAGCTTTCTTT
CASSDAGTGNTEAFF
>TRBV4-1|.|.|TRBJ1-1
TGCGCCAGCAGCCAAGAATATGGCAGGGACACTGAAGCTTTCTTT
CASSQEYGRDTEAFF
>TRBV9|.|once|TRBJ2-2
TGTGCCAGCAGCGTAGTGGAGGGGGAGCTGTTTTTT
CASSVVEGELFF
>TRBV5-6|.|.|TRBJ2-1
TGTGCCAGCAGGCCCCGAGGAGCGGCCAATGAGCAGTTCTTC
CASRPRGAANEQFF
>TRBV27|TRBD2|.|TRBJ2-6
TGTGCCAGCAGTCCGTATCTCCTAGCGGGGGGGCGGTATGGGGCCAACGTCCTGACTTTC
CASSPYLLAGGRYGANVLTF
>TRBV27|.|.|TRBJ1-1
TGTGCCAGCAGTTTTTTATCCGGGAACACTGAAGCTTTCTTT
CASSFLSGNTEAFF
>TRBV4-1|.|once|TRBJ2-5
TGCGCCAGCAGCCAGGCTGTTACGGAGGCCCAGTACTTC
CASSQAVTEAQYF
>TRBV5-1|.|.|TRBJ2-5
TGCGCCAGCAGCCTCCGGCACCAATCAGGAGAGACCCAGTACTTC
CASSLRHQSGETQYF
>TRBV5-1|TRBD2|.|TRBJ2-5
TGCGCCAGCAGCCGGACTAGCGGGGGCGGGGAGACCCAGTACTTC
CASSRTSGGGETQYF
>TRBV14|.|once|TRBJ1-6
TGTGCCAGCAGCCGGGACATAAATAATTCACCCCTCCACTTT
CASSRDINNSPLHF
>TRBV29-1|TRBD1|.|TRBJ2-7
TGCAGCGTTCTTCCAGGACAGGGGGCATTCAATACGTACGAGCAGTACTTC
CSVLPGQGAFNTYEQYF
>TRBV9|TRBD2|few|TRBJ2-5
TGTGCCAGCAGCAATCAGCGGGAGGGAACGTACCAAGAGACCCAGTACTTC
CASSNQREGTYQETQYF
>TRBV29-1|TRBD1|once|TRBJ1-1
TGCAGTACCGGGACAGGGGGCTTGTACACTGAAGCTTTCTTT
CSTGTGGLYTEAFF
>TRBV19|.|.|TRBJ2-3
TGTGCCAGTAGTATCCTTCGAGATACGCAGTATTTT
CASSILRDTQYF
>TRBV29-1|.|.|TRBJ2-5
TGCAGCGTTGATGGGGGGGGGCTGGAGACCCAGTACTTC
CSVDGGGLETQYF
>TRBV7-2|.|.|TRBJ2-7
TGTGCCAGCAGCCCCCAGGGTATCGCGAACGAGCAGTACTTC
CASSPQGIANEQYF